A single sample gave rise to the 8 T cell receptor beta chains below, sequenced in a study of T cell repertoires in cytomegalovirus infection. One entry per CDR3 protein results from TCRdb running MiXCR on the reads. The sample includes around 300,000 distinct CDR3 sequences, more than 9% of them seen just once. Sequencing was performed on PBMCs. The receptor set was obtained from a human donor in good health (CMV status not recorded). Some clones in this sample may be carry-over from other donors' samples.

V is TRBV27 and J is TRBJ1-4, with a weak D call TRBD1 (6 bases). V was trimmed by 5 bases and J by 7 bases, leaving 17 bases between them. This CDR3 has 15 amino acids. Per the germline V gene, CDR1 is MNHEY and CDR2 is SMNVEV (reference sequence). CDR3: CASSPQGRGGEKLFF. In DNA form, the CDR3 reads TGTGCCAGCAGTCCCCAGGGCAGGGGCGGTGAAAAACTGTTTTTT.

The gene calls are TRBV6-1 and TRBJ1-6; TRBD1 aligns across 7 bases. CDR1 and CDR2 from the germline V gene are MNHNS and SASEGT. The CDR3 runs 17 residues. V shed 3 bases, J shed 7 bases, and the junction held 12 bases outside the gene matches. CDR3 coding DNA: TGTGCCAGCAGTGAGTCTCAACGACAGGGTGGCAATTCACCCCTCCACTTT. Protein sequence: CASSESQRQGGNSPLHF.

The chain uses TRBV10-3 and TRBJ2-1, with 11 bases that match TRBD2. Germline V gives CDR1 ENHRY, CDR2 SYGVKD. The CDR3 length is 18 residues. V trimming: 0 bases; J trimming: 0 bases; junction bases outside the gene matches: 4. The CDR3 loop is CAISESGLAVLSYNEQFF. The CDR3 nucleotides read TGTGCCATCAGTGAGTCGGGACTAGCGGTCCTCTCCTACAATGAGCAGTTCTTC.

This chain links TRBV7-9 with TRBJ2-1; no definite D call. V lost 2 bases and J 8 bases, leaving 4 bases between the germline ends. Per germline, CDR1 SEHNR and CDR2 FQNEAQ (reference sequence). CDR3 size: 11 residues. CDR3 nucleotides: TGTGCCAGCAGCTTAAAGGATGAGCAGTTCTTC. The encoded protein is CASSLKDEQFF.

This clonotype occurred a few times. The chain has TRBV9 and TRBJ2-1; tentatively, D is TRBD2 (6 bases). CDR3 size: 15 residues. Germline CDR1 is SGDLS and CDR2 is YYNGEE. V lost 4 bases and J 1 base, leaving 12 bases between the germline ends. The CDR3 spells CASSPRLESYNEQFF. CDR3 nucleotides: TGTGCCAGCAGCCCAAGACTAGAGTCCTACAATGAGCAGTTCTTC.

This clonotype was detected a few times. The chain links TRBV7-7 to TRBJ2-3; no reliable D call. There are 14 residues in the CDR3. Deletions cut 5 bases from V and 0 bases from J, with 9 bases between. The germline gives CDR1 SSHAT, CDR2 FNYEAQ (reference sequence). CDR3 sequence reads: CASSPSYSTDTQYF. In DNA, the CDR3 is TGTGCCAGCAGCCCCTCGTATAGCACAGATACGCAGTATTTT.

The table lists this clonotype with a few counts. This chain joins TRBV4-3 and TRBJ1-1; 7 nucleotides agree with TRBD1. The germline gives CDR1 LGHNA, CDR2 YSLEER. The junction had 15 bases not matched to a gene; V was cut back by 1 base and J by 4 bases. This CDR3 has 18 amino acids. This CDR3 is CASSQGAPGTADPTEAFF. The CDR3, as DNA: TGCGCCAGCAGCCAAGGGGCCCCCGGGACAGCGGATCCCACTGAAGCTTTCTTT.

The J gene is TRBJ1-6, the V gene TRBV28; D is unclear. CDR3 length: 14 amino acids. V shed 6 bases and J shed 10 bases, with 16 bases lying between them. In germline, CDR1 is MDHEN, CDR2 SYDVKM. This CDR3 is CASRIQVVGSPLHF. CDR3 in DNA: TGTGCCAGCAGGATTCAGGTGGTGGGCTCACCCCTCCACTTT.